The rows below give T cell receptor beta chains drawn from one sample of a study of blood T cell repertoires in COVID-19. Only in-frame clones appear in the TCRdb table, and some are missing; sequencing was by immunoSEQ multiplex PCR. Here the sample spans 270,000 or so clones, about 83% being singletons. The sample taken for sequencing was peripheral blood. These receptors all stem from a woman aged 45-60 years who had recovered from COVID-19. CDR3s include the opening cysteine and the closing phenylalanine or tryptophan. Fields, in order: D gene, clone size, V gene, J gene, CDR3 DNA, CDR3 protein. A D gene is named only where the DNA matches it firmly. Not all rows give a size; the values are once, few, many and, for expanded clones, a class.

>TRBD1|.|TRBV29-1|TRBJ2-3
TGCAGCGTGGATAAGGGGGCGCGGGCAGATACGCAGTATTTT
CSVDKGARADTQYF
>TRBD1|.|TRBV19|TRBJ2-7
TGTGCCAGCCAGGACAGGAACGCCGACTACGAGCAGTACTTC
CASQDRNADYEQYF
>.|.|TRBV24-1|TRBJ2-3
TGTGCCACCAGCTTGGCGGGCGGAAGCAATACGCAGTATTTT
CATSLAGGSNTQYF
>.|.|TRBV29-1|TRBJ2-3
TGCAGCGTTGCTACAGCCACTAGCACAGATACGCAGTATTTT
CSVATATSTDTQYF
>TRBD2|.|TRBV7-3|TRBJ2-7
TGTGCCAGCAGCTCCCACGCGGGGGGGTACGAGCAGTACTTC
CASSSHAGGYEQYF
>TRBD1|.|TRBV18|TRBJ1-2
TGTGCCAGCTCACCGGACAGGGTTGGTGGCTACACCTTC
CASSPDRVGGYTF
>.|.|TRBV7-9|TRBJ2-3
TGTGCCAGCAGCTCTTCGAGCACTAGCACAGATACGCAGTATTTT
CASSSSSTSTDTQYF
>.|few|TRBV19|TRBJ1-5
TGTGCCAGTAGTATGTGGAGTAATCAGCCCCAGCATTTT
CASSMWSNQPQHF
>.|.|TRBV5-6|TRBJ1-6
TGTGCCAGCAGCTTTCGTACCGGGGCCCTCCACTTT
CASSFRTGALHF
>.|.|TRBV11-2|TRBJ2-5
TGTGCCAGCAGCCCCCAGTACCAAGAGACCCAGTACTTC
CASSPQYQETQYF
>TRBD1|.|TRBV19|TRBJ1-3
TGTGCCAGTAGTATGGGACAGGGCCCTGGAAACACCATATATTTT
CASSMGQGPGNTIYF
>TRBD1|.|TRBV19|TRBJ2-5
TGTGCCAGTACCCCGACAGGGGGCGCGAAGACCCAGTACTTC
CASTPTGGAKTQYF
>.|.|TRBV29-1|TRBJ2-7
TGCAGCGTTGAAGATCTACTTACCTACGAGCAGTACTTC
CSVEDLLTYEQYF
>TRBD1|.|TRBV5-5|TRBJ2-7
TGTGCCAGCAGCCCCAGGACAGGACAGAAGCAGTACTTC
CASSPRTGQKQYF
>TRBD1|.|TRBV28|TRBJ1-5
TGTGCCAGCAGTTTTTTAACAGGGGGAGGCAATCAGCCCCAGCATTTT
CASSFLTGGGNQPQHF
>.|.|TRBV5-6|TRBJ1-2
TGTGCCAGCAGCCCCGGACTGAATATTAACTATGGCTACACCTTC
CASSPGLNINYGYTF
>.|.|TRBV28|TRBJ1-2
TGTGCCAGCAGCCTACCCCCGGGGGGTCTCTATGGCTACACCTTC
CASSLPPGGLYGYTF
>.|.|TRBV18|TRBJ1-5
TGTGCCAGCTCGCCCCGGGACATCAATCAGCCCCAGCATTTT
CASSPRDINQPQHF
>TRBD1|.|TRBV5-1|TRBJ1-2
TGCGCCAGCAGCCTAGAGGGACAGGGCTATGGCTACACCTTC
CASSLEGQGYGYTF
>.|.|TRBV11-1|TRBJ2-2
TGTGCCAGCAGCTCCCAGGGCCCCGGGGAGCTGTTTTTT
CASSSQGPGELFF
>.|few|TRBV5-1|TRBJ2-7
TGCGCCAGCAGCTTGGGGCAGGCCGCCTACGAGCAGTACTTC
CASSLGQAAYEQYF
>.|.|TRBV6-5|TRBJ2-5
TGTGCCAGCATCCCTTCATCAGGGCTGAAGACCCAGTACTTC
CASIPSSGLKTQYF
>.|.|TRBV6-2/TRBV6-3|TRBJ2-1
TGTGCCAGCAGTTTTGGGAGTGGGTACAATGAGCAGTTCTTC
CASSFGSGYNEQFF
>.|.|TRBV6-1|TRBJ2-7
TGTGCCAGCAGTGCCCGGGGGTCGGGACGGACCTACGAGCAGTACTTC
CASSARGSGRTYEQYF
>.|few|TRBV2|TRBJ2-5
TGTGCCAGCAGTCCGACAGGCCAAGAGACCCAGTACTTC
CASSPTGQETQYF
>.|.|TRBV6-5|TRBJ2-7
TGTGCCAGCAGTTCGAACAGGTTGGGGGGAGAGCAGTACTTC
CASSSNRLGGEQYF
>.|.|TRBV5-1|TRBJ1-4
TGCGCCAGCAGTCCAATCCCCGGCGGGTCTGTAAAAGGTGGTGAAAAACTGTTTTTT
CASSPIPGGSVKGGEKLFF
>.|.|TRBV10-3|TRBJ2-2
TGTGCCTCCGCGGGAATGGACACCGGGGAGCTGTTTTTT
CASAGMDTGELFF
>TRBD2|.|TRBV28|TRBJ2-2
TGTGCCAGCAGTTTATTCCCGGGAGGGGGCACCGGGGAGCTGTTTTTT
CASSLFPGGGTGELFF
>TRBD1|.|TRBV19|TRBJ1-1
TGTGCCAGTAGCTCAACGACAGGGGGCGTCTCCATGAACACTGAAGCTTTCTTT
CASSSTTGGVSMNTEAFF
>.|.|TRBV5-4|TRBJ2-1
TGTGCCAGCAGCTTGGGGCCTAGCTCTTACAATGAGCAGTTCTTC
CASSLGPSSYNEQFF
>.|.|TRBV6-2/TRBV6-3|TRBJ2-7
TGTGCCAGCAGTTACGGTATTATTGGGCACGAGCAGTACTTC
CASSYGIIGHEQYF
>TRBD1|.|TRBV5-6|TRBJ2-7
TGTGCCAGCAGCTTGGCCTTCGGGACAGGGATCGAGCAGTACTTC
CASSLAFGTGIEQYF
>.|few|TRBV29-1|TRBJ2-7
TGCAGCGTTGCCGGGTCCTACGAGCAGTACTTC
CSVAGSYEQYF
>TRBD1|.|TRBV19|TRBJ2-5
TGTGCCAGTAGTAGAAGAATGACAGGGGGCGTTCAAGAGACCCAGTACTTC
CASSRRMTGGVQETQYF
>.|.|TRBV7-3|TRBJ1-6
TGTGCCAGCAGCCAGGTTGGCTCCTATAATTCACCCCTCCACTTT
CASSQVGSYNSPLHF
>.|.|TRBV6-2/TRBV6-3|TRBJ1-1
TGTGCCAGCAGTTACCGGCCAGGAGAAGCTTTCTTT
CASSYRPGEAFF
>.|.|TRBV18|TRBJ1-1
TGTGCCAGCTCACCACAGGACATGAAGTCTGAAGCTTTCTTT
CASSPQDMKSEAFF
>TRBD1|.|TRBV4-2|TRBJ1-4
TGTGCCAGCAGCCAGGACAGGGGGCGGGTTAAAGAAAAACTGTTTTTT
CASSQDRGRVKEKLFF
>TRBD2|.|TRBV5-1|TRBJ2-1
TGCGCCAGCAGGTATAGCGGGGGCGGTGACAATGAGCAGTTCTTC
CASRYSGGGDNEQFF
>TRBD1|.|TRBV4-2|TRBJ2-1
TGTGCCAGCAGCCAAGACACAGGGGTCCTTAGTGAGCAGTTCTTC
CASSQDTGVLSEQFF
>.|.|TRBV29-1|TRBJ2-1
TGCAGCGCCGGAGCGGGCCCCTCCTACAATGAGCAGTTCTTC
CSAGAGPSYNEQFF
>TRBD1|few|TRBV2|TRBJ2-2
TGTGCCAGCAGTGGCTGGACAGGGCCCGGGGAGCTGTTTTTT
CASSGWTGPGELFF
>TRBD1|.|TRBV5-6|TRBJ2-1
TGTGCCAGCAGCTTGCCCGGGACAGGGCTCTACAATGAGCAGTTCTTC
CASSLPGTGLYNEQFF
>.|.|TRBV30|TRBJ1-5
TGTGCCTGGAGTAGCAGGGAAAATCAGCCCCAGCATTTT
CAWSSRENQPQHF
>.|few|TRBV6-4|TRBJ2-7
TGTGCCGAGCCGGTCCCGGAGCAGGGTGACGAGCAGTACTTC
CAEPVPEQGDEQYF
>TRBD1|.|TRBV7-8|TRBJ2-2
TGTGCCAGCAGCTTAGGAGCCGGGACAGGGATGTCCGGGGAGCTGTTTTTT
CASSLGAGTGMSGELFF
>TRBD1|.|TRBV5-1|TRBJ2-4
TGCGCCAGCAGCTGGACAGGGGGCGGTGGCAACATTCAGTACTTC
CASSWTGGGGNIQYF
>.|.|TRBV3-1/TRBV3-2|TRBJ2-6
TGTGCCAGCAGCCAAGAAGTGGCGCCAGGGGCCGCCTCTGGGGCCAACGTCCTGACTTTC
CASSQEVAPGAASGANVLTF
>.|.|TRBV28|TRBJ2-1
TGTGCCAGCAGTTTAGAGGATGAGCAGTTCTTC
CASSLEDEQFF
>.|.|TRBV7-2|TRBJ2-2
TGTGCCAGCAGCTTACTACGGGGATCGAGCACCGGGGAGCTGTTTTTT
CASSLLRGSSTGELFF
>.|.|TRBV7-3|TRBJ2-2
TGTGCCAGCAGCTTCGGGTTGGCCGGGGAGCTGTTTTTT
CASSFGLAGELFF
>TRBD1|few|TRBV29-1|TRBJ2-4
TGCAGCGTTGAAGGAGAGACAGGGGGAAACATTCAGTACTTC
CSVEGETGGNIQYF
>.|.|TRBV5-1|TRBJ1-2
TGCGCCAGCAGTTCGGCCGGGGGCTATGGCTACACCTTC
CASSSAGGYGYTF